This T cell receptor (beta chain) was sequenced in a study of blood T cell repertoires in COVID-19. Overall study context: Samples taken during acute and convalescent COVID-19 were collected in the United States, Italy and Spain. PBMCs, B-cell-depleted T cells, or T cells provided the cDNA or gDNA that made up the material.

Recruited during active infection, patients (from Seattle) were subsequently followed longitudinally. In the original workflow: Estimated nucleated cell counts came from reference gene primer amplification. Assay used: immunoSEQ multiplex PCR; TCRdb lists only in-frame clones, some missing. V and J calls and clone size come straight from that table; D and trimming were deduced from the DNA. The sample holds about 200,000 clones; around 76% are singletons and the top ten take roughly 8%. Looked up from germline, CDR1 is LGHDT and CDR2 is YNNKEL (reference sequence). The CDR3 runs 14 residues. V was pared by 5 bases and J by 2 bases, with 12 bases between.

The rearrangement uses TRBV3-1 (or the pseudogene TRBV3-2) and TRBJ2-5, with TRBD1 as a possible D gene (7 bases). This TCR derives from a woman aged 60-75 years with COVID-19, enrolled during active disease. Sequencing was carried out using peripheral blood. This CDR3 reads CASSKTGRQETQYF. The CDR3 DNA reads TGTGCCAGCAGCAAGACAGGGAGGCAAGAGACCCAGTACTTC.